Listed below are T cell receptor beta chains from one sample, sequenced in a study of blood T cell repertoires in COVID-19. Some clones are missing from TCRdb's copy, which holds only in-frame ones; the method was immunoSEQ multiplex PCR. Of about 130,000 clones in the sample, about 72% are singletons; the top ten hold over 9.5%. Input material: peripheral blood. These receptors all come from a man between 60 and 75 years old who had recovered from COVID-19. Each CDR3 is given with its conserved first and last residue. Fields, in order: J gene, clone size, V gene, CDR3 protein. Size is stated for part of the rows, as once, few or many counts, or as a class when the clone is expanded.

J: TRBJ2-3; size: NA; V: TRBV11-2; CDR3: CASSLVAGGLTDTQYF
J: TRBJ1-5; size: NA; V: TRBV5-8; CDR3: CASSFRRDQPQHF
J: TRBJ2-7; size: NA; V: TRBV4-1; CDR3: CASSHGPDRPTYEQYF
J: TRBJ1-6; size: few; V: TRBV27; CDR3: CASRNRENSPLHF
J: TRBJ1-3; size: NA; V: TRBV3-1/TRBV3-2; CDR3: CASSQTLSSGNTIYF
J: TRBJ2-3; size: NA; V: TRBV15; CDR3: CATSRRQGTDTQYF
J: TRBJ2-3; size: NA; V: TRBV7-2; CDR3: CASSQGGFDTQYF
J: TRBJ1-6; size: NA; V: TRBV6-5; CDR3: CASSFQGLTNSPLHF
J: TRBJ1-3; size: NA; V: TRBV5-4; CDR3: CASSELQGVGNTIYF
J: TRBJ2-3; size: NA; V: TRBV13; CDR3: CASSPNLRDRGQTDTQYF
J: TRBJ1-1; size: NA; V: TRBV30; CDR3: CAWGTRVTEAFF
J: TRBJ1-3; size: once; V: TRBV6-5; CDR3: CASKARYSGNTIYF
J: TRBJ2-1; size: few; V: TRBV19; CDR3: CASSIVGERNEQFF
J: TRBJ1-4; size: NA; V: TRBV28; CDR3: CASISTQEKLFF
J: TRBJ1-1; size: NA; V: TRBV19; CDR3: CASSQGLITEAFF
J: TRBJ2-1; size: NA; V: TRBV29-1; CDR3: CSSRIAGGSEQFF
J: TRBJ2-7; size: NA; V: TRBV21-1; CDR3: CASSLSSGRALYEQYF
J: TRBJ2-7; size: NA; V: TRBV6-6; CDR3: CASRAGLAGTYEQYF
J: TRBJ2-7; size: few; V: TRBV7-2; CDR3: CASSPLAGGPQEQYF
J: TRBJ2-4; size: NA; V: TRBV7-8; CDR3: CASSRGAAKNIQYF
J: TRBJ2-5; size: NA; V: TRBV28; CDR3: CASSPGRGRQETQYF
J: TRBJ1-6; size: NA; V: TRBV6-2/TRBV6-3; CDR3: CASSGMGQSVSPLHF
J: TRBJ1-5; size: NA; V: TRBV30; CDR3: CAWSVGGQPFGPQHF
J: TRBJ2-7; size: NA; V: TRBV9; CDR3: CASSVAGQGTDEQYF
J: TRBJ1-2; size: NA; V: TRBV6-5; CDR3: CASTKEGRAYGYTF
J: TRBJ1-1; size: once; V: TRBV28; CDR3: CASSLSGRLNTEAFF
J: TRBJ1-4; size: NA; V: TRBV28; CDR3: CASSTRGRSGEKLFF
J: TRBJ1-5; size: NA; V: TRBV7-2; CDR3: CASSRDTRNAPQHF
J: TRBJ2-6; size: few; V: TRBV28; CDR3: CAIPGDSGANVLTF
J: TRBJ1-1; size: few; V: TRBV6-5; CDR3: CASNPGRGPTEAFF
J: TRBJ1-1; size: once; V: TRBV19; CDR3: CASSGITDGVRAEAFF
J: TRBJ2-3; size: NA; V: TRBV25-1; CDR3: CASPTSGGREDTQYF
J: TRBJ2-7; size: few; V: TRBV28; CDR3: CASSLSGSLYWEQYF
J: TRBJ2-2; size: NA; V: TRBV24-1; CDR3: CATSQGRASGNTGELFF
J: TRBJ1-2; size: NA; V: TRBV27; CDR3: CASSLSRQLYGYTF
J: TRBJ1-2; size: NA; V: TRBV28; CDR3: CASSLPGDYGYTF
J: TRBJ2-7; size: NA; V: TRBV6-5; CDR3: CASSSNYEQYF
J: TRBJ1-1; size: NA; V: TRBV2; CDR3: CASSQGEGTEAFF
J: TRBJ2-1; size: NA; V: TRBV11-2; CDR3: CASSLDVGANEQFF
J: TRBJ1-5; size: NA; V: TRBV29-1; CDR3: CSVETGQTGQPQHF
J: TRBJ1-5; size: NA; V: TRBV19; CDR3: CASSDPRGSNQPQHF
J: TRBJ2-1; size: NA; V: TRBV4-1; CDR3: CASSQGTGASSPSYNEQFF
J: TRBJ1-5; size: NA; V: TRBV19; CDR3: CASSIYSSNQPQHF
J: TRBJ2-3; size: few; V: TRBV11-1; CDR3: CASRRGLAGGDTQYF
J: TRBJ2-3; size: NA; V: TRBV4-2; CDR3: CASRGGADTDTQYF
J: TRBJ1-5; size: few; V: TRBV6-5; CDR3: CASSYRLDQPQHF
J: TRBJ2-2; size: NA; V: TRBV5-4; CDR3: CASRVRDTSSELFF
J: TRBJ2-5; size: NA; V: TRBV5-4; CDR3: CASSLLQTAQETQYF
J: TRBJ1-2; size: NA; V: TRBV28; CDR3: CASRGPDRTAF
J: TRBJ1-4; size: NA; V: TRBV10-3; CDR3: CAISESAGGRENEKLFF
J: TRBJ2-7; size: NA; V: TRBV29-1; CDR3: CSVRPEIAGGPYEQYF
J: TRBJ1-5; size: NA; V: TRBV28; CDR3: CASSYGREPQHF
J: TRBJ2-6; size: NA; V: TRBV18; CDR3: CASSPLPTTSGANVLTF
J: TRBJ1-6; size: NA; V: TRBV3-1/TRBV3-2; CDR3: CASSRTANNSPLHF
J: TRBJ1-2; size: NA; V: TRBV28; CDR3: CASSLTGFLTLNGYTF
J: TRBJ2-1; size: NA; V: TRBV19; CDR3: CASSFGLAPYNEQFF